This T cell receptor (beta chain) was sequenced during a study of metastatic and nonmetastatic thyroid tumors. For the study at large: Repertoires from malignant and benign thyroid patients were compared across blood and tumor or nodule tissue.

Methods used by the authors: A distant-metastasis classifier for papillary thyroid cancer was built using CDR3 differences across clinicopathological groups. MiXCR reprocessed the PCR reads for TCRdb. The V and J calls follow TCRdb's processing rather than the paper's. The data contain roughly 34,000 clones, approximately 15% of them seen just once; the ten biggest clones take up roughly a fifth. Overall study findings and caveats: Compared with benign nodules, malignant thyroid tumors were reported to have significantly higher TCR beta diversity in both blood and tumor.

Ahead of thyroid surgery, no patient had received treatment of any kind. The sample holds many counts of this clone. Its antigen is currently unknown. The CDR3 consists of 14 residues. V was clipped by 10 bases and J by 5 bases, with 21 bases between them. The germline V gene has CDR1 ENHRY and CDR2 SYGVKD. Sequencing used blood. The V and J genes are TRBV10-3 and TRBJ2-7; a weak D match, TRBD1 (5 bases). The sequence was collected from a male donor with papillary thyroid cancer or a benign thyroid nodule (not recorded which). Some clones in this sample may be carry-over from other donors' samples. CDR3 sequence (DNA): TGTGCCACCCTGGGTAAGGGTTTAGGGGACGAGCAGTACTTC. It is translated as CATLGKGLGDEQYF.